This TCR beta chain was sequenced during a study of T cell responses to AZD1222 COVID-19 vaccine. Background on the study: Recipients boosted at about 4 weeks or about 12 weeks are pooled.

This CDR3 has 13 amino acids. V was pared by 5 bases and J by 6 bases, with 3 bases of the junction left unmatched. On this clone: The antigen remains unidentified.

TCRdb's copy holds only in-frame clones and misses some; the assay was immunoSEQ multiplex PCR. The sample has over 120,000 clones, 85% to 95% seen once. Whole-study findings and limits: Across the whole spike, CD4 TCRs peaked at regions 160-218 and 743-854. It should be noted that donors were predominantly white British and more often female, and clonal diversity was possibly underestimated. Unmutated variant regions are reportedly the target of nearly half of TCRs that are spike-specific.

The TCR originated in an adult in good health. The starting material was peripheral blood, obtained on day 0 of AZD1222 vaccination. The V call is TRBV12-3 or TRBV12-4, the J call TRBJ1-5; 8 positions match TRBD1. CDR3 DNA: TGTGCCAGCAGTAACAGGGGGACTCAGCCCCAGCATTTT. It encodes CASSNRGTQPQHF.